This TCR beta chain was recovered during a study of OX40 agonist ivuxolimab in advanced cancers. Study in general: Hepatocellular carcinoma, melanoma, renal cell or head and neck cancer affected the dose-escalation patients.

Libraries were prepared by immunoSEQ multiplex PCR; TCRdb keeps only in-frame clonotypes and omits some of them. The sample holds around 76,000 clones, around four fifths seen once. The sample here was CD4+ or CD8+ T cells sorted from blood, taken in a trial of the OX40 agonist ivuxolimab. The receptor comes from an adult with an advanced solid tumor such as melanoma, head and neck, liver or kidney cancer.

For the CDR3, the DNA is TGTGCTCGAGGGGACAGGGCCTACAATGAGCAGTTCTTC. It specifies CARGDRAYNEQFF. The J gene is TRBJ2-1, the V gene TRBV12-5; TRBD1 agrees at 9 bases. CDR1 and CDR2 from the germline V gene are LGHNT and FRNRAP. The length of the CDR3 is 13 residues. The trim removed 11 bases at V and 2 bases at J, leaving 4 bases unmatched.